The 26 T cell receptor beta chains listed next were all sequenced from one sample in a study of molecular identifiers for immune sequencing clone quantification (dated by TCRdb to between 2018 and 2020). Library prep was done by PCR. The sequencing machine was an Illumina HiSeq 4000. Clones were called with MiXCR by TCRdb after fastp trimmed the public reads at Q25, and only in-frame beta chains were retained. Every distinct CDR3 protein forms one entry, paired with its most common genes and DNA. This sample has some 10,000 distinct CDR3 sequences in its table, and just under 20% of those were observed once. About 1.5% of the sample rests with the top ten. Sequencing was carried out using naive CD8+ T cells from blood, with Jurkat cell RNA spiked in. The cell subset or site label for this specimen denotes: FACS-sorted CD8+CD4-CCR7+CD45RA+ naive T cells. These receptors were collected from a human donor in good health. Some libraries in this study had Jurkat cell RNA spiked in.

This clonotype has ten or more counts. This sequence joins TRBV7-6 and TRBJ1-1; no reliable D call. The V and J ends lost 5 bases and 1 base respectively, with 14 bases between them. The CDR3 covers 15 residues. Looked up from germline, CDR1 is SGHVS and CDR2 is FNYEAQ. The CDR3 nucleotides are TGTGCCAGCAGCCTAATGACGAGTAAGAACACTGAAGCTTTCTTT. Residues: CASSLMTSKNTEAFF.

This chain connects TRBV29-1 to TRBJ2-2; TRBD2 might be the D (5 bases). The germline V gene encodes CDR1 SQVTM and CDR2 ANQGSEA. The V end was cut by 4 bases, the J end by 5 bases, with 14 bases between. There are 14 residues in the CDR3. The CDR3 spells CSVGEGVYTGELFF. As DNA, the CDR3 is TGCAGCGTTGGCGAGGGTGTATATACCGGGGAGCTGTTTTTT.

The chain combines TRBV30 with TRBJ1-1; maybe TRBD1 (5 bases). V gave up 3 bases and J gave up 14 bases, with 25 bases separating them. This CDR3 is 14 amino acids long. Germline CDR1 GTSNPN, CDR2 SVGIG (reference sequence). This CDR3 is CAWSRGQANTEVFF. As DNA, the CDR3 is TGTGCCTGGAGCCGAGGACAAGCAAACACAGAAGTCTTCTTT. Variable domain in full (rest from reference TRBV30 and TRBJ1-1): SQTIHQWPATLVQPVGSPLSLECTVEGTSNPNLYWYRQAAGRGLQLLFYSVGIGQISSEVPQNLSASRPQDRQFILSSKKLLLSDSGFYLCAWSRGQANTEVFFGQGTRLTVV.

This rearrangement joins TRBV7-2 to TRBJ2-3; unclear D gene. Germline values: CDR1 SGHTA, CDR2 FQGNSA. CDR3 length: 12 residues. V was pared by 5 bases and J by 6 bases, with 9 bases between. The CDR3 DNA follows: TGTGCCAGCAGCCCTCCCGGGGATACGCAGTATTTT. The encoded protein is CASSPPGDTQYF.

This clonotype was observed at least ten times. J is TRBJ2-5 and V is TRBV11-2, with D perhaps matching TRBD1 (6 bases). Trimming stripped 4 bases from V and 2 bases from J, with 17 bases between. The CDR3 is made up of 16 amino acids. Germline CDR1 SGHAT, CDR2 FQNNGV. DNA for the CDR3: TGTGCCAGCAGCTCAGGGGTCAGTCGCGGACAAGAGACCCAGTACTTC. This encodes CASSSGVSRGQETQYF.

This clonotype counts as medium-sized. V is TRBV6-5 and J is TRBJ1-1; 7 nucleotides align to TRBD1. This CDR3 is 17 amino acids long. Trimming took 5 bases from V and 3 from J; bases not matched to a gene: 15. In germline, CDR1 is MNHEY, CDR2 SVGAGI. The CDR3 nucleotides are TGTGCCAGCAGTGCCCATGGCGGCAGGGGGTTGGACACTGAAGCTTTCTTT. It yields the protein CASSAHGGRGLDTEAFF.

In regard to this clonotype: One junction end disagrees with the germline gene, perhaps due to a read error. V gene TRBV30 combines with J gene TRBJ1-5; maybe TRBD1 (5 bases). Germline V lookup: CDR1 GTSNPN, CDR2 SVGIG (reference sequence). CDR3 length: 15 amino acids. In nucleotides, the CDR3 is TGTGCCTGGAGTGCGGGGGTCGGTAGCAATCGGCCCCGGCATTTT. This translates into CAWSAGVGSNRPRHF.

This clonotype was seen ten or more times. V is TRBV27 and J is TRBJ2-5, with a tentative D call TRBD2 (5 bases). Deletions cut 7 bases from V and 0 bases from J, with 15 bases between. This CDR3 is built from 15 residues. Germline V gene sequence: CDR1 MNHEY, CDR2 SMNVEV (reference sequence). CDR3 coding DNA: TGTGCCAGCACCCCATATCCGGGGAACCAAGAGACCCAGTACTTC. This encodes CASTPYPGNQETQYF.

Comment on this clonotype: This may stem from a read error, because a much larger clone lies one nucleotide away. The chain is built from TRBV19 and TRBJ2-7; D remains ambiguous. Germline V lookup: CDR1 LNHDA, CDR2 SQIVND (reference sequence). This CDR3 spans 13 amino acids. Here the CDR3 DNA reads TGTGCCGGTAGTATCGGAGTGAGTAGAGAGCAGTACTTC. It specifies CAGSIGVSREQYF.

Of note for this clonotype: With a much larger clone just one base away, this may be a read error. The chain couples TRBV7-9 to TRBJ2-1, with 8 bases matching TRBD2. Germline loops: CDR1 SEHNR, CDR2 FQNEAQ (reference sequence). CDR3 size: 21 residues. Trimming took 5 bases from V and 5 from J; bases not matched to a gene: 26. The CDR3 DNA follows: TGTGCCAGCAGCCGAAACGTTACGGCCATGTTGGTAGCGGGGAATGACAATGAGCAGTTCTTC. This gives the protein CASSRNVTAMLVAGNDNEQFF.

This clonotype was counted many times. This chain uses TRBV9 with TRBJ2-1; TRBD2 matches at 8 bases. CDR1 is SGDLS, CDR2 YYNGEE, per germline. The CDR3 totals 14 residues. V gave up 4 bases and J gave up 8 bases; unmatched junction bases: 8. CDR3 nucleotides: TGTGCCAGCAGCTTCTCCGGGGGGGCCTATGAGCAGTTCTTC. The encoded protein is CASSFSGGAYEQFF.

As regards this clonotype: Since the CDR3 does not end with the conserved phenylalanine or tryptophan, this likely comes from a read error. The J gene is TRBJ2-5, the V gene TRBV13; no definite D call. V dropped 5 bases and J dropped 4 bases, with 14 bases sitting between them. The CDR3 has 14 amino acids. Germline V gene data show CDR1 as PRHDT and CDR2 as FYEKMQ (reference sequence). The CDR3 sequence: CASSKNGVGETQYL. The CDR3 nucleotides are TGTGCCAGCAGCAAGAATGGGGTAGGAGAGACCCAGTACCTT.

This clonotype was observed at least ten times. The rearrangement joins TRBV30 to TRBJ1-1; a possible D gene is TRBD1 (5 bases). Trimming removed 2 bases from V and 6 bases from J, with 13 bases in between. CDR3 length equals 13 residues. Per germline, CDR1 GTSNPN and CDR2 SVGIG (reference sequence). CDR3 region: CAWSMGEFSEAFF. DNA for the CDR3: TGTGCCTGGAGTATGGGGGAATTTTCTGAAGCTTTCTTT.

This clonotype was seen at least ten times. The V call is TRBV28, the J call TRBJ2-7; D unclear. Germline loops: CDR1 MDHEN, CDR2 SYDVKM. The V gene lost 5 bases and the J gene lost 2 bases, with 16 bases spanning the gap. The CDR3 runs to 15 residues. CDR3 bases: TGTGCCAGCAGTCCCCGCCAGGCTCCCCCCTACGAGCAGTACTTC. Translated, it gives CASSPRQAPPYEQYF.

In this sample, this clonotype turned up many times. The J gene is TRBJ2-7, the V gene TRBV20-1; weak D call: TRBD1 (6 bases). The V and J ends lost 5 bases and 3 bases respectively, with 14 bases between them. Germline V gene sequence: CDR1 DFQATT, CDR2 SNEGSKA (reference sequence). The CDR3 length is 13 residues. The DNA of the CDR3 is TGCAGTGCTGATCACAGGGATAACTACGAGCAGTACTTC. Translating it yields CSADHRDNYEQYF.

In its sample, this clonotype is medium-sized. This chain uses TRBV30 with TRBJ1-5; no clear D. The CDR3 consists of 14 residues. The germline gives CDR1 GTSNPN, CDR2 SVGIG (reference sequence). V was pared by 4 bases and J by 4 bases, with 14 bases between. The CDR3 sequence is CAWNLGSRNQPQHF. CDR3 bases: TGTGCCTGGAATTTGGGGTCCAGGAATCAGCCCCAGCATTTT.

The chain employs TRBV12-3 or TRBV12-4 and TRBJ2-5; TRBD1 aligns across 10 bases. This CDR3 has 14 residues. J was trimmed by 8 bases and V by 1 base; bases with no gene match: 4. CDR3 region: CASSLEGTGETQYF. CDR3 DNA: TGTGCCAGCAGTTTAGAGGGGACAGGGGAAACCCAGTACTTC.

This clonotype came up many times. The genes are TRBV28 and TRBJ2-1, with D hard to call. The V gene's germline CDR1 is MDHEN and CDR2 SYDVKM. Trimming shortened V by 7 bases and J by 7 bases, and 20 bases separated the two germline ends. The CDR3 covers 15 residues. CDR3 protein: CASIETSSLLNEQFF. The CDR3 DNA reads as TGTGCCAGCATTGAGACCTCCTCCCTATTAAATGAGCAGTTCTTC.

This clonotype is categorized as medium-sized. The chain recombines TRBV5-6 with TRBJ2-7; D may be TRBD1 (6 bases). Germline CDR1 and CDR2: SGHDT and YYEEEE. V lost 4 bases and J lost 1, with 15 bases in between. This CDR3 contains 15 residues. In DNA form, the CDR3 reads TGTGCCAGCAGCCAATCCGGGACACTTTCCTACGAGCAGTACTTC. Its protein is CASSQSGTLSYEQYF.

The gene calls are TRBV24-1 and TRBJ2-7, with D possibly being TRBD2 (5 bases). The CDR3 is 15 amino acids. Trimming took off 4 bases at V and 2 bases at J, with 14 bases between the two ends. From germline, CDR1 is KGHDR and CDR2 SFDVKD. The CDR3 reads CATSDPLKAAYEQYF. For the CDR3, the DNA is TGTGCCACCAGTGACCCTCTGAAAGCGGCCTACGAGCAGTACTTC.

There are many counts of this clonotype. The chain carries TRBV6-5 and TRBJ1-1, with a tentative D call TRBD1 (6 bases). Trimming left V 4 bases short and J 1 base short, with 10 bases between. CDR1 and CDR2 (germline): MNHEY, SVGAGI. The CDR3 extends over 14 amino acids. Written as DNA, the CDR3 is TGTGCCAGCAGTTGGAGACAGGAGAACACTGAAGCTTTCTTT. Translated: CASSWRQENTEAFF.

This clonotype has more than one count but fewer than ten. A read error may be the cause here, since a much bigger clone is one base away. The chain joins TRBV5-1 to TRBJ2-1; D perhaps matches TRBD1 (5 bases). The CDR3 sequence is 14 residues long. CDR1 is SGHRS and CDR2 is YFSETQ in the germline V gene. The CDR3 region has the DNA TGCGCCGGCAGGGTTTTGAGCTCCTACAATGAGCAGTTCTTC. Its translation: CAGRVLSSYNEQFF.

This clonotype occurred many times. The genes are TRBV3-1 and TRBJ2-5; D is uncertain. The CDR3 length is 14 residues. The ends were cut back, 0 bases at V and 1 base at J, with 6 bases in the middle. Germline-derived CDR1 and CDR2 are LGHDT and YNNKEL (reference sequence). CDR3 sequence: CASSQDIGQETQYF. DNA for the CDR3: TGTGCCAGCAGCCAAGATATTGGCCAAGAGACCCAGTACTTC.

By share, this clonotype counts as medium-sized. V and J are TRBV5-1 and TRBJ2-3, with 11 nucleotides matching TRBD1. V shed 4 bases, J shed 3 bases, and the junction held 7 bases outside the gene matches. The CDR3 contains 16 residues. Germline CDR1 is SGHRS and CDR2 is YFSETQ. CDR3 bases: TGCGCCAGCAGCCCCGGACAGGGGGCTTCGACAGATACGCAGTATTTT. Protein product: CASSPGQGASTDTQYF.

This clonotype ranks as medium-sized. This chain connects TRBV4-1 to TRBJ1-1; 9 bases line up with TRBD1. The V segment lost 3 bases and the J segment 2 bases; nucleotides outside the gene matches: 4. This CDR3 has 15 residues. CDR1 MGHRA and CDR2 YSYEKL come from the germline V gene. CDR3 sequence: CASSQRTGENTEAFF. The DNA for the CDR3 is TGCGCCAGCAGCCAGAGGACAGGGGAAAACACTGAAGCTTTCTTT.

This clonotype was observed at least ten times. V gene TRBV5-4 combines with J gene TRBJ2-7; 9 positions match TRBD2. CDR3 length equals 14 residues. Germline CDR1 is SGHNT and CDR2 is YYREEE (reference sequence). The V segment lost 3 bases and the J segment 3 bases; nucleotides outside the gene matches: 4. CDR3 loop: CASSSGLALYEQYF. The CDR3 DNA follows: TGTGCCAGCAGCTCGGGACTAGCCCTCTACGAGCAGTACTTC.